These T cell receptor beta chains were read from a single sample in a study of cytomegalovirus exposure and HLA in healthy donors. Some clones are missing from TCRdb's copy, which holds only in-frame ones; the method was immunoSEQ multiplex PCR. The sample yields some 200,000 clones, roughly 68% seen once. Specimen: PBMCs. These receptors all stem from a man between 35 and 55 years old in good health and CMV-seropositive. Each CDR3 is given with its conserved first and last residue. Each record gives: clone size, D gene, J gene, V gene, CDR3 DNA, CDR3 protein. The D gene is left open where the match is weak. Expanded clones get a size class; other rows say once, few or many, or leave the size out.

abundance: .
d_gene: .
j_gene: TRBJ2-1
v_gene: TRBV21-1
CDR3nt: TGTGCCAGCAGCAAGGGGGCGATGAGCGGGGGGGAGCAGTTCTTC
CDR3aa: CASSKGAMSGGEQFF

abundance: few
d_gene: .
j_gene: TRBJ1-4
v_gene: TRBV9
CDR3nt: TGTGCCAGCAGCTCTTCCGGGTTCGTAACTAATGAAAAACTGTTTTTT
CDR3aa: CASSSSGFVTNEKLFF

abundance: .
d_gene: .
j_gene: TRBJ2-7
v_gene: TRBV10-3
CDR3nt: TGTGCCATCAGTGAGCGGGTTACTTCCTCCTACGAGCAGTACTTC
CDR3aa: CAISERVTSSYEQYF

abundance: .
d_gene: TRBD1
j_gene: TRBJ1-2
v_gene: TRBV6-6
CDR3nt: TGTGCCAGCAGTCAAAGGACAGGGAACTATGGCTACACCTTC
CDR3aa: CASSQRTGNYGYTF

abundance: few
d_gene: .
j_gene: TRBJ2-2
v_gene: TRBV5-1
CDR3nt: TGCGCCAGCAGCTATGAGACACATACCGGGGAGCTGTTTTTT
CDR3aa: CASSYETHTGELFF

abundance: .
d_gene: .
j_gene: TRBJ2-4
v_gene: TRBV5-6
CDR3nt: TGTGCCAGCAGCTTAGCGACCGACTCGTACGCCAAAAACATTCAGTACTTC
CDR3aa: CASSLATDSYAKNIQYF

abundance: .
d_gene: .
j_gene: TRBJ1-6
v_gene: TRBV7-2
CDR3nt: TGTGCCAGCAGCCTACGGACGGGGGGGTCACCCCTCCACTTT
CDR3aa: CASSLRTGGSPLHF

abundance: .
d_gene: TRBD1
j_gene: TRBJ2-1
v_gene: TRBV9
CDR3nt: TGTGCCAGCAGCGTAGGGGACAGGGCCTACAATGAGCAGTTCTTC
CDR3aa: CASSVGDRAYNEQFF

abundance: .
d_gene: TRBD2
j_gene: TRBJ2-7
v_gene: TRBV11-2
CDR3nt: TGTGCCAGCAGCTTAGGACTAGCGGGGGGGCAAAACGAGCAGTACTTC
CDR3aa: CASSLGLAGGQNEQYF

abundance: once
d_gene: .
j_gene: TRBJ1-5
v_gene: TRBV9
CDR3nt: TGTGCCAGCAGCGTAGCCGGCAATCAGCCCCAGCATTTT
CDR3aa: CASSVAGNQPQHF

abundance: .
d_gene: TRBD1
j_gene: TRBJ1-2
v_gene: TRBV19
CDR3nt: TGTGCCAGTAGTATAGTTTCGGGGACAGTTTTCTATGGCTACACCTTC
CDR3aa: CASSIVSGTVFYGYTF

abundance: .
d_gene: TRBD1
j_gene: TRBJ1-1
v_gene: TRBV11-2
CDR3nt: TGTGCCAGCAGCTCCCGGGACAGGAGCGTCGGGGCTTTCTTT
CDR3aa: CASSSRDRSVGAFF

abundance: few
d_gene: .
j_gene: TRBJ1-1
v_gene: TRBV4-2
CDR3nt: TGTGCCAGCAGCCAAGTCTTTGCAGGCAGGGACACTGAAGCTTTCTTT
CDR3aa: CASSQVFAGRDTEAFF

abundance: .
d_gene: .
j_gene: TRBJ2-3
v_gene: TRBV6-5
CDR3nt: TGTGCCAGCAGTTACTCTCCAGAAGATATCACAGATACGCAGTATTTT
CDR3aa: CASSYSPEDITDTQYF

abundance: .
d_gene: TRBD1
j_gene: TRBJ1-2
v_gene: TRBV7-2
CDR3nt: TGTGCCAGCAGCATATCCCCGACAGGGAAGGGAGGCTACACCTTC
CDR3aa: CASSISPTGKGGYTF

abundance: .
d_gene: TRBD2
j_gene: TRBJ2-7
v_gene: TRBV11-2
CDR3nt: TGTGCCAGCAGCTTAGGGACTAGCGGGGCGGCCTACGAGCAGTACTTC
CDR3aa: CASSLGTSGAAYEQYF

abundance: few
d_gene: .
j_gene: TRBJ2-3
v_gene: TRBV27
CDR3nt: TGTGCCAGCAGTTTCGGCGGGCTCGGCACAGATACGCAGTATTTT
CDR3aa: CASSFGGLGTDTQYF

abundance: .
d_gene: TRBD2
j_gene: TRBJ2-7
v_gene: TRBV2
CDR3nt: TGTGCCAGCAGTCCGAGGCTAGCGGTGGTCTACGAGCAGTACTTC
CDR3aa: CASSPRLAVVYEQYF

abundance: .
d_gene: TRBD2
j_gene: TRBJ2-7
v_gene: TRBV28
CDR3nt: TGTGCCACTACGTCTTGGACTAGCGGGTCCTACGAGCAGTACTTC
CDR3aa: CATTSWTSGSYEQYF

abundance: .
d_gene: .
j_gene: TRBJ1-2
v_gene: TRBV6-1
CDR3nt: TGTGCCAGCAGTGAAGCGATCGCCGGGGGCTACACCTTC
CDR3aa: CASSEAIAGGYTF

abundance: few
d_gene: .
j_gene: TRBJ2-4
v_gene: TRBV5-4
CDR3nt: TGTGCCAGCAGACCCGCGGGTATTGAAGGCATTCAGTACTTC
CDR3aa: CASRPAGIEGIQYF

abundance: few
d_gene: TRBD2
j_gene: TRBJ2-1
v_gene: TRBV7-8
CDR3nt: TGTGCCAGCAGCCCTCTCGCGGGAGGACACAATGAGCAGTTCTTC
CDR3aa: CASSPLAGGHNEQFF

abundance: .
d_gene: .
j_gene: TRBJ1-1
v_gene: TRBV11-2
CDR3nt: TGTGCCAGCAGCTTAACTATGGGGCAGACTGAAGCTTTCTTT
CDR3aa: CASSLTMGQTEAFF

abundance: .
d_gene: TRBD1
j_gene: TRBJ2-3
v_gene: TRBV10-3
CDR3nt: TGTGCCATCAGTGAGTCCGGGACAGGGGACGGAGCGAGCACAGATACGCAGTATTTT
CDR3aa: CAISESGTGDGASTDTQYF

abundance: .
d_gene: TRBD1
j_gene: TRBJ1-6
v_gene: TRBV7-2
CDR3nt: TGTGCCAGCAGCTTATTGGGACAGGGAAGGGCACCCCTCCACTTT
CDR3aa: CASSLLGQGRAPLHF

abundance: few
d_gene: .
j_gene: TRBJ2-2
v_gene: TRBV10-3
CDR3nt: TGTGCCATCAGTGTTACGGCCCCGGGCACCGGGGAGCTGTTTTTT
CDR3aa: CAISVTAPGTGELFF

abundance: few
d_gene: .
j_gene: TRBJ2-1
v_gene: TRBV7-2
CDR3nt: TGTGCCAGCACCCAAGGGGTTCAGCAGATAAACAATGAGCAGTTCTTC
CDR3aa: CASTQGVQQINNEQFF

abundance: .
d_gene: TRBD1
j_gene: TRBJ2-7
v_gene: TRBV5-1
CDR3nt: TGCGCCAGCAGCGAGGGACAGGAGGGAATCCGCGAGCAGTACTTC
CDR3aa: CASSEGQEGIREQYF

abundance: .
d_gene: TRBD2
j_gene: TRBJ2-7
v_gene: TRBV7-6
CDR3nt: TGTGCCAGCAGCTTAAGCGGGGGGATGTACGAGCAGTACTTC
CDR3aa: CASSLSGGMYEQYF

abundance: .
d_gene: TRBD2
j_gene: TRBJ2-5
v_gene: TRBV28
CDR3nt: TGTGCCAGCAGCGGGACTAGCGGGGGCCTATTCCAAGAGACCCAGTACTTC
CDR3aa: CASSGTSGGLFQETQYF

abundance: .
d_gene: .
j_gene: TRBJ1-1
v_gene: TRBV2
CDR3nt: TGTGCCAGCAGTGAAAGTCAGGGAAGGGCAGCTTTCTTT
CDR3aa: CASSESQGRAAFF

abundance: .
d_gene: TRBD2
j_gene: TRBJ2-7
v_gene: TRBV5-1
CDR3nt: TGCGCCAGCAGCCCGACCGGAACTAGCGGTAAAAGGTCGGAGCAGTACTTC
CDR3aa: CASSPTGTSGKRSEQYF

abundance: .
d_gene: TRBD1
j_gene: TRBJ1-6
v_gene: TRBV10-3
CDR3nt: TGTGCCATCAGTGATCAACAGGGGGCGCGAGATTCACCCCTCCACTTT
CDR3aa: CAISDQQGARDSPLHF

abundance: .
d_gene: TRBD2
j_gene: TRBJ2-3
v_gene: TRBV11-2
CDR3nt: TGTGCCAGCAGCTTAGCAAGCGGGGGGTCAGATACGCAGTATTTT
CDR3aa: CASSLASGGSDTQYF

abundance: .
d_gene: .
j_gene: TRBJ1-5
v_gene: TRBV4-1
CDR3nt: TGCGCCAGCAGCCCAAACGCCTTTGAGGGTGATCAGCCCCAGCATTTT
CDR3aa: CASSPNAFEGDQPQHF

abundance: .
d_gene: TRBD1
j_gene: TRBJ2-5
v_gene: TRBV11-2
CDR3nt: TGTGCCAGCAGCCGGACAGGGTTGCAAGAGACCCAGTACTTC
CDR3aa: CASSRTGLQETQYF

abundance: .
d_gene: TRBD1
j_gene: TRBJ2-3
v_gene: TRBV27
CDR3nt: TGTGCCAGCAGTTTAACAGGGGGCGCAGCAGATACGCAGTATTTT
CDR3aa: CASSLTGGAADTQYF

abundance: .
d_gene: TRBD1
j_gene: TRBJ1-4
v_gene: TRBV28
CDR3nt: TGTGCCAGCAGTTCGACTAAGGGACAGCCTAATGAAAAACTGTTTTTT
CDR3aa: CASSSTKGQPNEKLFF

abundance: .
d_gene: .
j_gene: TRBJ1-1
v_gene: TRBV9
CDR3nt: TGTGCCAGCAGCCAGTTGGGGGGGCGCGGTGAAGCTTTCTTT
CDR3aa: CASSQLGGRGEAFF

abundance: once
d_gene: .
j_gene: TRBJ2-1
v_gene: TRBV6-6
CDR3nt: TGTGCCAGCAGTTACCTCCCGGGGAGCTCCTACAATGAGCAGTTCTTC
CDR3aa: CASSYLPGSSYNEQFF

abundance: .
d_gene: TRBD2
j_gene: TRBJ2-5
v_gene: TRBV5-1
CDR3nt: TGCGCCAGCAGCTTGGCCGGACTAGCGGGGCGGGAGACCCAGTACTTC
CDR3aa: CASSLAGLAGRETQYF

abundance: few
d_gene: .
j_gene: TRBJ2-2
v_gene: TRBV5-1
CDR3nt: TGCGCCAGCAGCTTGGGCGGGGACACCGGGGAGCTGTTTTTT
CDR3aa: CASSLGGDTGELFF

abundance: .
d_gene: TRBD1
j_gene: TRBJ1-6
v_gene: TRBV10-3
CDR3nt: TGTGCCATCAGTGAGTCGAACAGGGGAAATTCACCCCTCCACTTT
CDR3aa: CAISESNRGNSPLHF

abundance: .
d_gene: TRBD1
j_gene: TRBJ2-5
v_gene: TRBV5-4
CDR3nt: TGTGCCAGCAGCTTGGCCTCGGGGACAGGGGGCTGGTGGGGAGAGACCCAGTACTTC
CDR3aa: CASSLASGTGGWWGETQYF

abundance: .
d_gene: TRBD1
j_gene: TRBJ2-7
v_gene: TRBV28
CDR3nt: TGTGCCAGCAGAACGACCGGGACAGGGCACTACGAGCAGTACTTC
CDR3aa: CASRTTGTGHYEQYF

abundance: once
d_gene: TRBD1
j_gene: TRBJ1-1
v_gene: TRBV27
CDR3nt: TGTGCCAGCAGTCCTACCTCGACAGGGTGGGCTGAAGCTTCCTTT
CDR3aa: CASSPTSTGWAEASF

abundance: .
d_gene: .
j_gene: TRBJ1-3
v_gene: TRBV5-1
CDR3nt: TGCGCCAGCAGCTTGCAACAGGTCATCTCTGGAAACACCATATATTTT
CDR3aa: CASSLQQVISGNTIYF

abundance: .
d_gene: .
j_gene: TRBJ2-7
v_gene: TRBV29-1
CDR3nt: TGCAGCGTTGCAGGGGATCCCTACGAGCAGTACTTC
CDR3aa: CSVAGDPYEQYF

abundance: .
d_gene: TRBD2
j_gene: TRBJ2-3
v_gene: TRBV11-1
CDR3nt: TGTGCCAGCAGCTTTCTGGTAGCGGGGGGCGCAACGGATACGCAGTATTTT
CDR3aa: CASSFLVAGGATDTQYF

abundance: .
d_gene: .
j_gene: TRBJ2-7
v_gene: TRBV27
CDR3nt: TGTGCCAGCAGTTCCTCATCTAGCGCTTACGAGCAGTACTTC
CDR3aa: CASSSSSSAYEQYF

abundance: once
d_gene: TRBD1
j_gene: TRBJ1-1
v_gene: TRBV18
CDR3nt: TGTGCCAGCTCACCCAGGACAGGGGAGAACACTGAAGCTTTCTTT
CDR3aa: CASSPRTGENTEAFF

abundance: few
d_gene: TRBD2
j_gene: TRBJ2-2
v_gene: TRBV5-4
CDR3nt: TGTGCCAGCAGCTCTTATCGGGAGGGCACCGGGGAGCTGTTTTTT
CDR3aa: CASSSYREGTGELFF

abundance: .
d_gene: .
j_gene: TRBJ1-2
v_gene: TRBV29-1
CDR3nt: TGCAGCGTTGTCGACAGCCTGAGGTATGGCTACACCTTC
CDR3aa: CSVVDSLRYGYTF